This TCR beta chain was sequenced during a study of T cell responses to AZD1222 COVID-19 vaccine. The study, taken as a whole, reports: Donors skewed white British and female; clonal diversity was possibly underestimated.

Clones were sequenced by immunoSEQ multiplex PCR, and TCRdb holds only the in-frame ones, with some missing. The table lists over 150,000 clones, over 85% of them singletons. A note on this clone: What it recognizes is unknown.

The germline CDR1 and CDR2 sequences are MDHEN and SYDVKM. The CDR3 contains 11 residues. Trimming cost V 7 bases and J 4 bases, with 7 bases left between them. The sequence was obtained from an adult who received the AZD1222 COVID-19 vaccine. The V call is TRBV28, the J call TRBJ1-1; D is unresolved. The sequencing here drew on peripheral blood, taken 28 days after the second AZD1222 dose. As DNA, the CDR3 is TGTGCCAGCACCCTGGGCACTGAAGCTTTCTTT. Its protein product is CASTLGTEAFF. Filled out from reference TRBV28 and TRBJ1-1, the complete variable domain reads DVKVTQSSRYLVKRTGEKVFLECVQDMDHENMFWYRQDPGLGLRLIYFSYDVKMKEKGDIPEGYSVSREKKERFSLILESASTNQTSMYLCASTLGTEAFFGQGTRLTVV.